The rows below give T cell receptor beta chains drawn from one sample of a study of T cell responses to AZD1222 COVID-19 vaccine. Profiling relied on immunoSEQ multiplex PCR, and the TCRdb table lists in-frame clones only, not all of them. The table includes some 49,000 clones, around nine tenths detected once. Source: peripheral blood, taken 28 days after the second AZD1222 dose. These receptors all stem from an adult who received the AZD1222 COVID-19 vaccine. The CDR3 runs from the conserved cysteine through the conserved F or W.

CASTTGGGYEQYF,TRBV28
CASSDRSYEKLFF,TRBV28
CAISEGLAASTDTQYF,TRBV10-3
CASSYRDRGYNEQFF,TRBV5-1
CASSQRGLADTDTQYF,TRBV3-1/TRBV3-2
CASSEIANYNEQFF,TRBV2
CASSYSGQGRTEAFF,TRBV6-5
CASSAEILAQPYNEQFF,TRBV5-5
CASSHPTRSNEQFF,TRBV14
CASSDGRRGYQPQHF,TRBV10-2
CASSQMPGTYNSYEQYF,TRBV4-1